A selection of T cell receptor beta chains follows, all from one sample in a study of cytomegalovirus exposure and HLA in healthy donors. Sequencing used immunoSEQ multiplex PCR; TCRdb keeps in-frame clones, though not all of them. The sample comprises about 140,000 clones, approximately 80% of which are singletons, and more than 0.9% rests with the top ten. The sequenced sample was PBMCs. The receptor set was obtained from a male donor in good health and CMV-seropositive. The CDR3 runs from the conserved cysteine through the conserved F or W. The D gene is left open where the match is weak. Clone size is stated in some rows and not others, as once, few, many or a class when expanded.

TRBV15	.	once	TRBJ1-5	CATRQGNQPQHF	TGTGCCACCAGGCAGGGTAATCAGCCCCAGCATTTT
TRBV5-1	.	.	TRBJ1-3	CASSPNTGSGNTIYF	TGCGCCAGCAGCCCGAATACAGGGTCTGGAAACACCATATATTTT
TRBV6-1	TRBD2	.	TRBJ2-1	CASSVSSGGANEQFF	TGTGCCAGCAGTGTGAGTAGCGGGGGGGCCAATGAGCAGTTCTTC
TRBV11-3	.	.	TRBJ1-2	CASTNHPQGQSNYGYTF	TGTGCCAGCACCAACCATCCTCAGGGCCAGTCTAACTATGGCTACACCTTC
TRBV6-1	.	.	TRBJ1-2	CASSYRVGYTF	TGTGCCAGCAGCTACAGGGTTGGCTACACCTTC
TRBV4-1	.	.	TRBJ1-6	CASSQEQGFNSPLHF	TGCGCCAGCAGCCAAGAACAGGGATTTAATTCACCCCTCCACTTT
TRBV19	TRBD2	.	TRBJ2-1	CASRSGTSGYNEQFF	TGTGCCAGTAGGTCCGGGACTAGCGGCTACAATGAGCAGTTCTTC
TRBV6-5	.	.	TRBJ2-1	CASSYSAGASEQFF	TGTGCCAGCAGTTACTCGGCGGGGGCTTCTGAGCAGTTCTTC
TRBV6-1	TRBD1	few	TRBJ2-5	CATQTGDPGTQYF	TGTGCCACGCAGACAGGGGACCCTGGGACCCAGTACTTC
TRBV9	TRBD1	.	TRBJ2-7	CASSVATQSGQVSYEQYF	TGTGCCAGCAGCGTAGCTACGCAATCGGGACAGGTCTCCTACGAGCAGTACTTC
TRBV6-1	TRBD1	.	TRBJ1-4	CASRLTGSNEKLFF	TGTGCCAGCAGGCTGACAGGGTCTAATGAAAAACTGTTTTTT
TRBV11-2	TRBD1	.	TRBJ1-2	CASSTTPGGFDGYTF	TGTGCCAGCAGCACTACGCCAGGGGGCTTTGATGGCTACACCTTC
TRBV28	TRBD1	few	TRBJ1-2	CASSLGTASVYYGYTF	TGTGCCAGCAGTTTGGGGACAGCCAGCGTCTACTATGGCTACACCTTC
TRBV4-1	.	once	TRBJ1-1	CASSQDLGALNTEAFF	TGCGCCAGCAGCCAAGATTTGGGGGCCCTGAACACTGAAGCTTTCTTT
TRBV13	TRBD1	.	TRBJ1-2	CASSHRGGSGYTF	TGTGCCAGCAGCCACAGGGGGGGAAGTGGCTACACCTTC
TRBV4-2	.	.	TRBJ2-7	CASSQVGQPYEQYF	TGTGCCAGCAGCCAAGTGGGACAACCCTACGAGCAGTACTTC
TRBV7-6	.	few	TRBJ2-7	CASSSTHGYEQYF	TGTGCCAGCAGCTCCACCCACGGGTACGAGCAGTACTTC
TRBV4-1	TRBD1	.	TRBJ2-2	CASSQDQGALGAGELFF	TGCGCCAGCAGCCAGGACCAGGGGGCTTTAGGCGCCGGGGAGCTGTTTTTT
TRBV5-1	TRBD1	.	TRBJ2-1	CASSPDSLGTGGNEQFF	TGCGCCAGCAGCCCCGACAGCCTCGGGACAGGGGGCAATGAGCAGTTCTTC
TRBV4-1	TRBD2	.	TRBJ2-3	CASSQVPTSGGPASTDTQYF	TGCGCCAGCAGCCAGGTGCCGACTAGCGGGGGGCCCGCTAGCACAGATACGCAGTATTTT
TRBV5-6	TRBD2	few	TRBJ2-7	CASSPGLAGPSYEQYF	TGTGCCAGCAGCCCTGGACTAGCGGGGCCCTCCTACGAGCAGTACTTC
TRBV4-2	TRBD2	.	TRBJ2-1	CASSDLSERELTEQFF	TGTGCCAGCAGCGACCTGTCGGAGCGGGAGCTCACTGAGCAGTTCTTC
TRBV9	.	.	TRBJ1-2	CASSVQGYYGYTF	TGTGCCAGCAGCGTCCAGGGATACTATGGCTACACCTTC
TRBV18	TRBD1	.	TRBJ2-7	CASSPPGQGHYEQYF	TGTGCCAGCTCACCACCGGGACAGGGGCACTACGAGCAGTACTTC
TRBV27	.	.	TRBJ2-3	CASSLSSPDTQYF	TGTGCCAGCAGTTTGAGTAGTCCAGATACGCAGTATTTT
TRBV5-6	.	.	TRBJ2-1	CASSKGPYNEQFF	TGTGCCAGCAGCAAGGGGCCTTACAATGAGCAGTTCTTC
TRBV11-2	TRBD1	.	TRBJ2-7	CASSVGQGREQYF	TGTGCCAGCAGCGTCGGACAGGGTCGCGAGCAGTACTTC
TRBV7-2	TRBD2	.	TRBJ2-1	CASSIAGGSYNEQFF	TGTGCCAGCAGCATAGCGGGAGGGTCATACAATGAGCAGTTCTTC
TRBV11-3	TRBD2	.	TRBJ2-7	CASSLSGSSYEQYF	TGTGCCAGCAGCTTAAGCGGGAGTAGCTACGAGCAGTACTTC
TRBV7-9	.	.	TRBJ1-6	CASSSRGAGTNSPLHF	TGTGCCAGCAGCTCTCGGGGGGCAGGCACCAATTCACCCCTCCACTTT
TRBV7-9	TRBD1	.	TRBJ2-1	CSSSSVKGWTGVFDEQFF	TGTTCCAGCAGCTCAGTTAAAGGGTGGACAGGGGTATTCGATGAGCAGTTCTTC
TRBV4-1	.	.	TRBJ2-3	CASSPTTITDTQYF	TGCGCCAGCAGCCCCACAACGATCACAGATACGCAGTATTTT
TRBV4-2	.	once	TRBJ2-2	CASSQDYSNAGELFF	TGTGCCAGCAGCCAGGACTACTCCAACGCCGGGGAGCTGTTTTTT
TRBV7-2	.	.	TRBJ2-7	CASSLGDGGLGSSYEQYF	TGTGCCAGCAGCTTAGGGGACGGGGGACTCGGGAGCTCCTACGAGCAGTACTTC
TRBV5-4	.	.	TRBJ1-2	CASSDISLTNYGYTF	TGTGCCAGCAGTGATATAAGCCTTACTAACTATGGCTACACCTTC
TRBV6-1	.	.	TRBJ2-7	CASRIRGDSPYEQYF	TGTGCCAGCAGGATCCGCGGGGACAGCCCCTACGAGCAGTACTTC
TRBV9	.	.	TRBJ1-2	CASSVDRFYGYTF	TGTGCCAGCAGCGTGGACAGATTCTATGGCTACACCTTC
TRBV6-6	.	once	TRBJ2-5	CASRKRVQETQYF	TGTGCCAGCAGGAAGCGGGTCCAAGAGACCCAGTACTTC
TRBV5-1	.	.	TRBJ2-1	CASSSLRSYNEQFF	TGCGCCAGCAGCTCCCTACGCTCCTACAATGAGCAGTTCTTC
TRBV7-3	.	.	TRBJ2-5	CASSSRDGETQYF	TGTGCCAGCAGCTCGCGGGACGGGGAGACCCAGTACTTC
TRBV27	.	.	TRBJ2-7	CASRWSLSYEQYF	TGTGCCAGTAGATGGAGCCTGTCCTACGAGCAGTACTTC
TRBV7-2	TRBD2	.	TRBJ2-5	CASSLVGGDLETQYF	TGTGCCAGCAGCTTAGTGGGGGGGGACCTGGAGACCCAGTACTTC
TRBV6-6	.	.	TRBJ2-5	CASSRGSVQETQYF	TGTGCCAGCAGTCGAGGGAGTGTACAAGAGACCCAGTACTTC
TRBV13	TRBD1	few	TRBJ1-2	CASSSTLDRASGYTF	TGTGCCAGCAGCTCCACACTCGACAGGGCTAGTGGCTACACCTTC
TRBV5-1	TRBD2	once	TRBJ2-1	CASSAPSGDYNEQFF	TGCGCCAGCAGCGCCCCTAGCGGGGATTACAATGAGCAGTTCTTC
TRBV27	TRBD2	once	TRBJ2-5	CASSPHFRLAGEETQYF	TGTGCCAGCAGTCCCCACTTTAGACTAGCGGGGGAAGAGACCCAGTACTTC
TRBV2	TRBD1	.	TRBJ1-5	CASSEGDSYNQPQHF	TGTGCCAGCAGTGAAGGGGACAGCTACAATCAGCCCCAGCATTTT
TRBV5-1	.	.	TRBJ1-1	CASSFVASRVTRATEAFF	TGCGCCAGCAGCTTTGTCGCTAGCCGAGTCACTAGAGCCACTGAAGCTTTCTTT
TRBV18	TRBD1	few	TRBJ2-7	CASSRGQGQSYEQYF	TGTGCCAGCTCACGGGGACAGGGGCAAAGCTACGAGCAGTACTTC
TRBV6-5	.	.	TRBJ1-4	CASSPLGNNEKLFF	TGTGCCAGCAGCCCTCTCGGGAATAATGAAAAACTGTTTTTT